The 20 T cell receptor beta chains reported below all come from one sample, sequenced in a study of human T cells and chemical hapten exposure. Time point in this sample: pre-sensitization, week 0. The treatment is: therapeutic diphenylcyclopropenone sensitization with weekly scalp DPC. TCRdb reprocessed the RACE reads via MiXCR and lists one record per CDR3 protein. The data contain 200,000 to 300,000 distinct CDR3 sequences, about 9% of them singletons. The specimen comprised whole blood, sampled in connection with sensitization to the hapten diphenylcyclopropenone (DPC). The receptors originated from a woman in her forties with alopecia areata. Some clones in this sample may be carry-over from other donors' samples.

This clonotype was seen a handful of times. The chain couples TRBV11-1 to TRBJ2-7; no firm D call. Trimming pared 5 bases from V and 3 bases from J, leaving 5 bases between. CDR3 length: 11 amino acids. In germline, CDR1 is SGHAT, CDR2 FQDESV (reference sequence). The CDR3 DNA reads as TGTGCCAGCAGCCCCCACTACGAGCAGTACTTC. It codes for CASSPHYEQYF.

The genes are TRBV20-1 and TRBJ2-1; TRBD2 matches at 10 bases. Germline trimming cut 4 bases from V and 9 bases from J; bases unmatched to any gene: 6. The CDR3 totals 13 residues. Germline CDR1 is DFQATT and CDR2 is SNEGSKA (reference sequence). The CDR3 reads CSAKTSGIAEQFF. CDR3 nucleotides: TGCAGTGCTAAAACTAGCGGGATAGCTGAGCAGTTCTTC.

This clonotype has ten or more counts. V is TRBV27 and J is TRBJ2-7; 12 nucleotides line up with TRBD2. CDR3 length: 14 amino acids. CDR1 is MNHEY and CDR2 is SMNVEV in the germline V gene (reference sequence). V was pared by 5 bases and J by 4 bases, with 3 bases of the junction left unmatched. The CDR3 is CASSRLAGEYEQYF. The DNA of the CDR3 is TGTGCCAGCAGTCGACTAGCGGGGGAGTACGAGCAGTACTTC.

The chain has TRBV11-1 and TRBJ2-1; D uncertain. Trimming left V 5 bases short and J 6 bases short, with 14 bases between. The germline gives CDR1 SGHAT, CDR2 FQDESV (reference sequence). The CDR3 loop spans 14 amino acids. DNA of the CDR3: TGTGCCAGCAGCACCCACCTTGGGGTCAATGAGCAGTTCTTC. Translated, it gives CASSTHLGVNEQFF.

The rearrangement links TRBV28 to TRBJ2-7; 8 nucleotides align to TRBD2. Germline CDR1 reads MDHEN; CDR2 reads SYDVKM. The J segment lost 6 bases and the V segment lost 7 bases, leaving 8 bases of the junction unmatched. The CDR3 contains 13 residues. CDR3 nucleotide sequence: TGTGCCAGCACCGGGGGGGCACAACGCGAGCAGTACTTC. Its translation: CASTGGAQREQYF.

This clonotype occurred many times. This sequence joins TRBV14 and TRBJ2-5; D call uncertain. The CDR3 totals 13 residues. The V end lost 1 base, the J end lost 3 bases, and 6 bases lay between the germline ends. Germline V gives CDR1 SGHDN, CDR2 FVKESK. This CDR3 is CASSQAPKETQYF. The CDR3 bases are TGTGCCAGCAGCCAAGCCCCCAAAGAGACCCAGTACTTC.

The chain recombines TRBV24-1 with TRBJ2-1, with TRBD2 identical over 10 bases. The ends lost 2 bases at V and 2 bases at J; junction bases unmatched: 5. Germline CDR1 KGHDR, CDR2 SFDVKD. CDR3 size: 17 residues. DNA of the CDR3: TGTGCCACCAGTGATTATCCTAGCGGGAGTGCCTACAATGAGCAGTTCTTC. Amino acids: CATSDYPSGSAYNEQFF.

This rearrangement joins TRBV5-5 to TRBJ2-1, with 8 bases matching TRBD2. The CDR3 is 15 residues long. Unmatched junction bases numbered 5, after V lost 1 base and J lost 5 bases. The germline V gene has CDR1 SGHKS and CDR2 YYEKEE (reference sequence). The CDR3 sequence is CASSLIAGQHNEQFF. The CDR3 DNA sequence: TGTGCCAGCAGCTTGATAGCGGGACAACACAATGAGCAGTTCTTC.

In its sample, this clonotype was seen many times. In nucleotides, the CDR3 is TGTGCCAGCAGCCTCATGGGGAGCGGGGGCTACGAGCAGTACTTC. This gives the protein CASSLMGSGGYEQYF. The chain recombines TRBV12-3 or TRBV12-4 with TRBJ2-7; 8 nucleotides agree with TRBD2. The CDR3 contains 15 residues. J gave up 3 bases and V 6 bases, and 10 bases lay outside the gene matches.

The rearrangement uses TRBV6-1 and TRBJ2-7; D may correspond to TRBD1 or TRBD2 (5 bases each). The CDR3 runs to 15 residues. Looked up from germline, CDR1 is MNHNS and CDR2 is SASEGT. The V end was cut by 1 base, the J end by 3 bases, with 13 bases between. CDR3 amino acids: CASSEGGTTYYEQYF. The CDR3 DNA reads as TGTGCCAGCAGTGAAGGGGGGACCACTTACTACGAGCAGTACTTC.

This chain uses TRBV4-3 with TRBJ1-4; 7 bases agree with TRBD1. The trim removed 0 bases at V and 12 bases at J, leaving 7 bases unmatched. The CDR3 consists of 14 residues. Germline CDR1 reads LGHNA; CDR2 reads YSLEER. The CDR3 region has the DNA TGCGCCAGCAGCCAAGACAGGACAGGCCAAGAACTGTTTTTT. This gives the protein CASSQDRTGQELFF.

The CDR3 sequence: CASNNIGPGELFF. DNA for the CDR3: TGTGCCAGCAATAACATTGGCCCCGGGGAGCTGTTTTTT. This rearrangement joins TRBV6-5 to TRBJ2-2; D gene uncertain. Trimming stripped 7 bases from V and 6 bases from J, with 12 bases between. The CDR3 loop spans 13 amino acids. Germline V gives CDR1 MNHEY, CDR2 SVGAGI.

The J gene is TRBJ2-7, the V gene TRBV2; D might be TRBD1 (5 bases). The CDR3 consists of 16 residues. From germline, CDR1 is SNHLY and CDR2 FYNNEI. Trimming cost V 5 bases and J 0 bases, with 17 bases left between them. CDR3 sequence reads: CASSPPLRTTSYEQYF. CDR3 DNA sequence: TGTGCCAGCAGTCCACCCCTCCGGACAACCTCCTACGAGCAGTACTTC.

This clonotype was detected only a few times. CDR3 bases: TGTGCCAGCTCCACAGAACGCACAGCAAGCTACTTC. It encodes CASSTERTASYF. The rearrangement joins TRBV2 to TRBJ2-5, with D uncertain. CDR3 size: 12 residues. Germline loops: CDR1 SNHLY, CDR2 FYNNEI. Between the trimmed V and J ends, which lost 8 bases and 14 bases, there was a span of 21 bases.

This clonotype was observed a handful of times. This rearrangement joins TRBV27 to TRBJ1-5; TRBD1 aligns across 7 bases. After removal of 5 bases from V and 5 bases from J, the junction contained 3 bases not matched to a gene. Per the germline V gene, CDR1 is MNHEY and CDR2 is SMNVEV (reference sequence). The CDR3 is 13 residues long. The CDR3 sequence is CASSTGVDQPQHF. In nucleotides, the CDR3 is TGTGCCAGCAGTACAGGGGTGGATCAGCCCCAGCATTTT.

The rearrangement joins TRBV9 to TRBJ2-5, with a possible D match to TRBD1 (6 bases). This CDR3 has 15 residues. Trimming left V 4 bases short and J 2 bases short, with 15 bases between. The germline gives CDR1 SGDLS, CDR2 YYNGEE. CDR3: CASSPRQAPQETQYF. In DNA form, the CDR3 reads TGTGCCAGCAGCCCACGACAGGCACCACAAGAGACCCAGTACTTC.

V gene TRBV28 combines with J gene TRBJ2-2; D not resolved. V lost 5 bases, J lost 8 bases, and 9 bases lay in between. Germline loops: CDR1 MDHEN, CDR2 SYDVKM. There are 12 residues in the CDR3. CDR3 amino acids: CASSTNGGELFF. The CDR3 region has the DNA TGTGCCAGCAGTACAAACGGGGGGGAGCTGTTTTTT.

This clonotype was observed many times. V and J are TRBV10-3 and TRBJ2-2; 7 nucleotides match TRBD2. The germline CDR1 and CDR2 sequences are ENHRY and SYGVKD. Trimming at V came to 6 bases and at J to 5 bases, leaving 9 bases not matched to a gene. The CDR3 is 15 amino acids. CDR3 protein: CAIRIRDYQTGELFF. The CDR3, as DNA: TGTGCCATCAGGATCCGGGACTATCAAACCGGGGAGCTGTTTTTT.

This clonotype was seen only a few times. The chain employs TRBV10-3 and TRBJ1-2; 7 bases fit TRBD1. With 7 bases clipped from V and 5 bases from J, the junction kept 7 bases outside the gene matches. Germline V gene sequence: CDR1 ENHRY, CDR2 SYGVKD. This CDR3 comprises 13 residues. The CDR3 region is CAITEQGNYGYTF. The DNA for the CDR3 is TGTGCCATCACGGAACAGGGGAATTATGGCTACACCTTC.

In its sample, this clonotype was seen a few times. The chain has TRBV24-1 and TRBJ2-5, with D possibly being TRBD2 (6 bases). V dropped 9 bases and J dropped 4 bases, with 17 bases sitting between them. CDR1 and CDR2 (germline): KGHDR, SFDVKD. The length of the CDR3 is 14 residues. The CDR3, as DNA: TGTGCCACCCGCGGGGCGGGCCTCCGAGAGACCCAGTACTTC. This codes for CATRGAGLRETQYF.